The 23 T cell receptor beta chains in this list originate from one sample, sequenced in a study of blood T cell repertoires in COVID-19. The data were produced by immunoSEQ multiplex PCR, yet TCRdb's version contains in-frame clones alone and is incomplete. The sample consists of a few hundred thousand clones, around 86% of them appearing once. The material sequenced was PBMCs or T cells enriched from blood (not recorded which). These receptors came from a man aged 25-45 years in a cohort exposed to, infected with or recovered from COVID-19 (not recorded which).

The chain is built from TRBV6-5 and TRBJ1-2, with 7 positions matching TRBD1. Per the germline V gene, CDR1 is MNHEY and CDR2 is SVGAGI. The CDR3 extends over 13 amino acids. With 6 bases clipped from V and 6 bases from J, the junction kept 7 bases outside the gene matches. The CDR3 sequence is CASRRTGTDGYTF. In nucleotides, the CDR3 is TGTGCCAGCAGACGAACCGGGACAGATGGCTACACCTTC.

The chain has TRBV28 and TRBJ2-1, with 10 bases lining up with TRBD2. Germline assignment: CDR1 MDHEN and CDR2 SYDVKM. The J segment lost 9 bases and the V segment lost 5 bases, leaving 4 bases of the junction unmatched. The CDR3 is 13 residues long. In DNA, the CDR3 is TGTGCCAGCAGTCGAGCGGGAGGGGGTGAGCAGTTCTTC. Its translation: CASSRAGGGEQFF.

This chain connects TRBV27 to TRBJ1-1, with 7 bases matching TRBD1. The CDR3 has 14 amino acids. V lost 5 bases and J lost 12; bases outside the gene matches: 15. Germline assignment: CDR1 MNHEY and CDR2 SMNVEV (reference sequence). The CDR3 is CASSRPNQQGSPFF. CDR3 in DNA: TGTGCCAGCAGTCGCCCGAACCAACAGGGGTCCCCTTTCTTT.

The genes are TRBV5-6 and TRBJ2-7, with 10 bases identical to TRBD1. The CDR3 has 18 amino acids. Germline CDR1 SGHDT, CDR2 YYEEEE. V lost 0 bases and J lost 0; bases outside the gene matches: 9. CDR3: CASSLARTGGRGSYEQYF. DNA of the CDR3: TGTGCCAGCAGCTTGGCCCGGACAGGGGGTAGGGGCTCCTACGAGCAGTACTTC.

This clone was recorded once. A junction boundary mismatches the germline segment, possibly from a read error. The chain employs TRBV7-9 and TRBJ2-1; 7 bases map to TRBD2. Germline V lookup: CDR1 SEHNR, CDR2 FQNEAQ (reference sequence). This CDR3 is 15 amino acids long. For the CDR3, the DNA is TGTGCCAGCAGCGACCCACTAGCGCCAAAAGGTGAGGAGTTCTTC. Protein: CASSDPLAPKGEEFF.

The chain recombines TRBV6-5 with TRBJ1-1, with D hard to call. Trimming shortened V by 0 bases and J by 0 bases, and 11 bases separated the two germline ends. Germline assignment: CDR1 MNHEY and CDR2 SVGAGI. This CDR3 region has 16 residues. This chain's CDR3 is CASSYSRRLLNTEAFF. Written as DNA, the CDR3 is TGTGCCAGCAGTTACTCGCGCAGGCTCCTGAACACTGAAGCTTTCTTT.

The J gene is TRBJ2-1, the V gene TRBV29-1; 7 bases line up with TRBD2. CDR3 size: 13 residues. CDR1 SQVTM and CDR2 ANQGSEA come from the germline V gene. J lost 7 bases, V lost 5 bases, and 8 bases had no gene match. The CDR3 DNA reads as TGCAGCGTTTCCGGGAGGAGTTCGAATGAGCAGTTCTTC. Protein sequence: CSVSGRSSNEQFF.

The chain links TRBV7-2 to TRBJ2-1; weak D call: TRBD2 (5 bases). Germline values: CDR1 SGHTA, CDR2 FQGNSA. The CDR3 totals 14 residues. Between the trimmed V and J ends, which lost 1 base and 5 bases, there was a span of 9 bases. The CDR3, as DNA: TGTGCCAGCAGCTTAGTACTAGGGAACAATGAGCAGTTCTTC. This translates into CASSLVLGNNEQFF.

The chain combines TRBV29-1 with TRBJ2-3, with 14 bases matching TRBD2. J was trimmed by 4 bases and V by 4 bases; bases with no gene match: 4. The length of the CDR3 is 15 residues. CDR1 and CDR2 from the germline V gene are SQVTM and ANQGSEA. The CDR3, as DNA: TGCAGCGTTGGTGGGACTAGCGGGAGCGCAGATACGCAGTATTTT. This translates into CSVGGTSGSADTQYF.

V is TRBV28 and J is TRBJ1-5; 7 nucleotides align to TRBD1. With 7 bases clipped from V and 3 bases from J, the junction kept 9 bases outside the gene matches. The CDR3 runs 15 residues. In germline, CDR1 is MDHEN, CDR2 SYDVKM. CDR3 protein: CASTVLQGYNQPQHF. The CDR3 nucleotides are TGTGCCAGCACCGTCCTACAGGGGTACAATCAGCCCCAGCATTTT. Using reference TRBV28 and TRBJ1-5 for the parts outside the CDR3, the full variable domain is DVKVTQSSRYLVKRTGEKVFLECVQDMDHENMFWYRQDPGLGLRLIYFSYDVKMKEKGDIPEGYSVSREKKERFSLILESASTNQTSMYLCASTVLQGYNQPQHFGDGTRLSIL.

The V gene is TRBV6-5, the J gene TRBJ2-2, with 8 bases matching TRBD2. Germline V gives CDR1 MNHEY, CDR2 SVGAGI. CDR3 length: 16 residues. V shed 2 bases and J 5 bases; nucleotides not matched to a gene: 7. The chain's CDR3 is CASSYIPAGVTGELFF. CDR3 nucleotide sequence: TGTGCCAGCAGTTACATCCCAGCGGGAGTTACCGGGGAGCTGTTTTTT.

V and J are TRBV29-1 and TRBJ2-3; D might be TRBD2 (6 bases). The V and J ends lost 4 bases and 1 base respectively, with 18 bases between them. The CDR3 is made up of 16 amino acids. The germline V gene encodes CDR1 SQVTM and CDR2 ANQGSEA. Here the CDR3 DNA reads TGCAGCGTTGGGCTTTTCCGGGGAGGAGGCACAGATACGCAGTATTTT. Its translation is CSVGLFRGGGTDTQYF.

This clone has a handful of counts. V and J are TRBV4-2 and TRBJ2-1; 13 bases map to TRBD2. CDR3 length: 17 residues. Germline lookup yields CDR1 LGHNA and CDR2 YNFKEQ. V shed 0 bases and J 8 bases; nucleotides not matched to a gene: 7. CDR3 sequence: CASSQETGLAGAHEQFF. The CDR3 DNA sequence: TGTGCCAGCAGCCAAGAGACTGGACTAGCGGGAGCGCATGAGCAGTTCTTC.

This chain connects TRBV9 to TRBJ2-5; D is unresolved. The length of the CDR3 is 13 residues. V dropped 2 bases and J dropped 5 bases, with 10 bases sitting between them. Germline CDR1 and CDR2: SGDLS and YYNGEE. The CDR3 is CASSVGVRETQYF. CDR3 in DNA: TGTGCCAGCAGCGTCGGTGTCCGGGAGACCCAGTACTTC. Drawing the rest from reference TRBV9 and TRBJ2-5, the complete variable domain is DSGVTQTPKHLITATGQRVTLRCSPRSGDLSVYWYQQSLDQGLQFLIQYYNGEERAKGNILERFSAQQFPDLHSELNLSSLELGDSALYFCASSVGVRETQYFGPGTRLLVL.

The V call is TRBV5-1, the J call TRBJ1-1; 9 bases are shared with TRBD1. The CDR3 contains 15 residues. The germline V gene has CDR1 SGHRS and CDR2 YFSETQ. Unmatched junction bases numbered 6, after V lost 4 bases and J lost 2 bases. In nucleotides, the CDR3 is TGCGCCAGCAGCCTACACAGGGGGCAAAACACTGAAGCTTTCTTT. This gives the protein CASSLHRGQNTEAFF.

The chain has TRBV4-3 and TRBJ2-1; D gene unclear. The V end was cut by 4 bases, the J end by 0 bases, with 10 bases between. The CDR3 covers 15 residues. Looked up from germline, CDR1 is LGHNA and CDR2 is YSLEER. The CDR3, as DNA: TGCGCCAGCAGCCCTTTGCTTAGCTCCTACAATGAGCAGTTCTTC. It translates to CASSPLLSSYNEQFF.

The chain couples TRBV6-4 to TRBJ1-1; D might be TRBD1 (6 bases). Germline V gene sequence: CDR1 MRHNA, CDR2 SNTAGT. CDR3 length: 13 residues. The germline V and J ends were trimmed by 3 bases and 2 bases, with 7 bases remaining between them. In DNA form, the CDR3 reads TGTGCCAGCAGTGAACAGGGAAACACTGAAGCTTTCTTT. Its translation: CASSEQGNTEAFF.

This rearrangement joins TRBV19 to TRBJ2-3, with 8 bases fitting TRBD2. The CDR3 extends over 15 amino acids. The germline gives CDR1 LNHDA, CDR2 SQIVND (reference sequence). After removal of 6 bases from V and 0 bases from J, the junction contained 5 bases not matched to a gene. The CDR3 loop is CASSPGTRSTDTQYF. The CDR3 DNA reads as TGTGCCAGTAGCCCCGGGACTAGAAGCACAGATACGCAGTATTTT.

J is TRBJ1-1 and V is TRBV25-1; TRBD1 might be the D (5 bases). Germline lookup yields CDR1 MGHDK and CDR2 SYGVNS. The CDR3 sequence is 15 residues long. V lost 1 base and J 1 base, leaving 10 bases between the germline ends. The CDR3 reads CASSEFGGENTEAFF. DNA for the CDR3: TGTGCCAGCAGTGAATTCGGGGGGGAGAACACTGAAGCTTTCTTT. The variable domain in full, completed from reference TRBV25-1 and TRBJ1-1, reads EADIYQTPRYLVIGTGKKITLECSQTMGHDKMYWYQQDPGMELHLIHYSYGVNSTEKGDLSSESTVSRIRTEHFPLTLESARPSHTSQYLCASSEFGGENTEAFFGQGTRLTVV.

The chain couples TRBV5-1 to TRBJ1-1, with no clear D. V gave up 0 bases and J gave up 1 base, with 7 bases separating them. This CDR3 comprises 14 residues. The germline V gene encodes CDR1 SGHRS and CDR2 YFSETQ. The DNA for the CDR3 is TGCGCCAGCAGCTTGGCGGCGGCGAACACTGAAGCTTTCTTT. This encodes CASSLAAANTEAFF.

This chain joins TRBV6-1 and TRBJ1-2, with D possibly being TRBD1 (5 bases). The CDR3 is 14 amino acids. V lost 0 bases and J lost 3, with 8 bases in between. Germline values: CDR1 MNHNS, CDR2 SASEGT. CDR3 in DNA: TGTGCCAGCAGTGAAGCAGTCAGGGACTATGGCTACACCTTC. Its translation is CASSEAVRDYGYTF.

The rearrangement uses TRBV28 and TRBJ2-3; possibly TRBD1 for D (6 bases). The CDR3 is 14 amino acids. Germline-derived CDR1 and CDR2 are MDHEN and SYDVKM. V dropped 7 bases and J dropped 2 bases, with 13 bases sitting between them. CDR3 DNA: TGTGCCAGCAACCAAGGACAGACCACAGATACGCAGTATTTT. Translation gives CASNQGQTTDTQYF.

The chain combines TRBV9 with TRBJ2-7, with a weak D call TRBD1 (6 bases). V was cut by 0 bases and J by 3 bases, with 28 bases left in between. The CDR3 loop spans 20 amino acids. CDR1 is SGDLS and CDR2 is YYNGEE in the germline V gene. The CDR3 coding sequence is TGTGCCAGCAGCGTAGGGGCAGCGACAACTACTACAGGGCCCGACTACGAGCAGTACTTC. It specifies CASSVGAATTTTGPDYEQYF.